This TCR beta chain was documented in a study of T cell responses to AZD1222 COVID-19 vaccine. Findings and caveats of the study: Only six individuals given AZD1222 were seropositive at baseline. Females outnumbered males among donors, who were mostly white British; clonal diversity was possibly underestimated. Spike-specific TCR breadth and depth were elevated following two AZD1222 doses.

This clone is a singleton in its sample. Its specificity is unknown. Trimming stripped 8 bases from V and 0 bases from J, with 10 bases between. CDR3 length: 13 residues. Germline V gene lookup returns CDR1 MNHEY and CDR2 SVGAGI. Measured with immunoSEQ multiplex PCR; TCRdb has only the in-frame clones, and not every one. This table has more than 110,000 clones, roughly 90% appearing once. The sequence derives from an adult in good health. Sequencing used peripheral blood, obtained on day 0 of AZD1222 vaccination. This chain joins TRBV6-5 and TRBJ1-2, with D tentatively TRBD1 (5 bases). CDR3 nucleotides: TGTGCCAGCCGGGGCCAAGCTAACTATGGCTACACCTTC. It encodes CASRGQANYGYTF.